This T cell receptor beta chain originates from a study of blood T cell repertoires in COVID-19. Germline CDR1 LNHDA, CDR2 SQIVND (reference sequence). Trimming removed 7 bases from V and 1 base from J, with 13 bases in between. The CDR3 length is 14 residues. Using immunoSEQ multiplex PCR, the repertoire was profiled, and TCRdb retains in-frame clones only, with some absent. The data show about 140,000 clones, about nine tenths seen once. Sequences were obtained from peripheral blood. The chain employs TRBV19 and TRBJ1-1; perhaps TRBD1 as D (5 bases). The clonotype comes from an elderly woman with acute or convalescent COVID-19. CDR3 in amino acids: CASIAGIWNTEAFF. Written as DNA, the CDR3 is TGTGCCAGTATCGCAGGGATCTGGAACACTGAAGCTTTCTTT. The full variable domain, in which reference TRBV19 and TRBJ1-1 provide the parts outside the CDR3, is DGGITQSPKYLFRKEGQNVTLSCEQNLNHDAMYWYRQDPGQGLRLIYYSQIVNDFQKGDIAEGYSVSREKKESFPLTVTSAQKNPTAFYLCASIAGIWNTEAFFGQGTRLTVV.